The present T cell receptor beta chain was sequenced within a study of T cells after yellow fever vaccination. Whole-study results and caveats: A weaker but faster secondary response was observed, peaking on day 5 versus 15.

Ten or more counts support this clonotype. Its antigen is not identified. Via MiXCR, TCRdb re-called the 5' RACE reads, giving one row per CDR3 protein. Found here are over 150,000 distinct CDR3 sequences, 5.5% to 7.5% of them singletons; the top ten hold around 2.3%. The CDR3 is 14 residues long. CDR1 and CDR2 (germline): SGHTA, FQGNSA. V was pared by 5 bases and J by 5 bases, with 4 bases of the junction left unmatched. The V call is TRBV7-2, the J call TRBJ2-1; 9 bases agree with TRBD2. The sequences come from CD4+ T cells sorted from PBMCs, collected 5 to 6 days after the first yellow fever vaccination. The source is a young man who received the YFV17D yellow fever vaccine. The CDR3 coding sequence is TGTGCCAGCAGCGCGGGGGGGCGGAACAATGAGCAGTTCTTC. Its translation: CASSAGGRNNEQFF.